The clone carrying this T cell receptor (beta chain) is medium-sized (0.01 to 0.1%) within its sample. The size of this beta chain means little, since it is a stray read in a library made for alpha chains. MiXCR, applied by TCRdb to the 5' RACE reads, yields one record per CDR3 protein. The sample contains about 6,900 distinct CDR3 sequences, roughly 4.2% of which appear only once. This record comes from a study of spatial heterogeneity in lung cancer. Study information: In raw reads, more than nine appearances on average were recorded for each unique TCR and UMI combination.

CDR3 size: 13 residues. Per the germline V gene, CDR1 is SQVTM and CDR2 is ANQGSEA. V lost 8 bases to trimming and J lost 0 bases, with 13 bases between them. The sample's time point: sample taken at primary tumor resection. Unsorted whole RNA samples from tumor, nontumor lung or frozen PBMC were sequenced. This TCR was sampled from a female donor with early-stage non-small cell lung cancer. The chain recombines TRBV29-1 with TRBJ1-1; possible D gene TRBD1, 5 bases. The sequences come from normal lung tissue next to the tumor, collected at surgery. The CDR3 here is CSSMTDLNTEAFF. The CDR3, as DNA: TGCAGCTCCATGACAGATTTGAACACTGAAGCTTTCTTT.